The next 22 T cell receptor beta chains were all read from a single sample in a study of cytomegalovirus exposure and HLA in healthy donors. The PCR had 60 Vbeta and 13 Jbeta primers. Clones were sequenced by immunoSEQ multiplex PCR, and TCRdb holds only the in-frame ones, with some missing. This sample yields 150,000 or so clones, of which over 65% are seen a single time; under 2.5% belongs to the top ten. Sequenced input: PBMCs. These TCRs come from a man aged 30-40 years in good health and CMV-seronegative.

V gene TRBV5-5 combines with J gene TRBJ2-7; D remains ambiguous. There are 14 residues in the CDR3. The ends were cut back, 2 bases at V and 1 base at J, with 10 bases in the middle. Germline CDR1 SGHKS, CDR2 YYEKEE (reference sequence). The CDR3 DNA follows: TGTGCCAGCAGCTTCGCAGGCCTGTCCTACGAGCAGTACTTC. Translating it yields CASSFAGLSYEQYF. The whole variable domain, filled in from reference TRBV5-5 and TRBJ2-7, reads DAGVTQSPTHLIKTRGQQVTLRCSPISGHKSVSWYQQVLGQGPQFIFQYYEKEERGRGNFPDRFSARQFPNYSSELNVNALLLGDSALYLCASSFAGLSYEQYFGPGTRLTVT.

The CDR3 bases are TGTGCCAGCAGGAACAGTGAGTCCGAAGCTTTCTTT. This codes for CASRNSESEAFF. The chain is built from TRBV6-1 and TRBJ1-1; D unclear. V was pared by 6 bases and J by 8 bases, with 13 bases between. CDR1 and CDR2 (germline): MNHNS, SASEGT. There are 12 residues in the CDR3.

This clone was counted between two and nine times. The chain employs TRBV2 and TRBJ2-3; D is undetermined. Per the germline V gene, CDR1 is SNHLY and CDR2 is FYNNEI. V dropped 0 bases and J dropped 11 bases, with 9 bases sitting between them. The CDR3 loop spans 12 amino acids. The CDR3 DNA follows: TGTGCCAGCAGTGAAGCGCTGATGAGGCAGTATTTT. Protein sequence: CASSEALMRQYF.

V is TRBV2 and J is TRBJ1-1; D not resolved. V was trimmed by 5 bases and J by 7 bases, leaving 17 bases between them. Germline V gene sequence: CDR1 SNHLY, CDR2 FYNNEI. The CDR3 is 14 residues long. The CDR3 sequence: CASSLGLPRGEAFF. The CDR3 bases are TGTGCCAGCAGTCTCGGACTCCCCCGGGGTGAAGCTTTCTTT.

The chain employs TRBV28 and TRBJ2-2; 11 nucleotides line up with TRBD2. The CDR3 totals 16 residues. Unmatched junction bases numbered 4, after V lost 3 bases and J lost 4 bases. Germline CDR1 MDHEN, CDR2 SYDVKM. The DNA of the CDR3 is TGTGCCAGCAGTTTGACCGGGACTAGCGGCACCGGGGAGCTGTTTTTT. Translated: CASSLTGTSGTGELFF.

This clone was seen more than once but under ten times. This chain uses TRBV5-6 with TRBJ1-2; D unclear. This CDR3 contains 15 residues. Trimming removed 2 bases at V and 2 bases at J, with 13 bases between. The germline gives CDR1 SGHDT, CDR2 YYEEEE. In DNA, the CDR3 is TGTGCCAGCAGCTTTGGGCAACTAGAGAACTATGGCTACACCTTC. Translated: CASSFGQLENYGYTF.

The V call is TRBV2, the J call TRBJ2-3, with a tentative D call TRBD2 (6 bases). Trimming pared 6 bases from V and 6 bases from J, leaving 22 bases between. The CDR3 loop spans 16 amino acids. Germline V gene lookup returns CDR1 SNHLY and CDR2 FYNNEI. The CDR3 loop reads CASRKGVGPGDDTQYF. Here the CDR3 DNA reads TGTGCCAGCAGGAAGGGCGTGGGGCCGGGGGATGATACGCAGTATTTT.

Points on this clone: Relative to the germline gene, one junction end is altered; a read error may explain this. The same CDR3 also results from other DNA sequences found in this sample. CDR3 amino acids: CASSVDSGNTIYF. The CDR3 bases are TGTGCCAGCAGCGTCGACAGTGGAAACACCATATATTTC. The chain employs TRBV7-9 and TRBJ1-3; possibly TRBD1 for D (5 bases). Germline CDR1 and CDR2: SEHNR and FQNEAQ (reference sequence). CDR3 length equals 13 residues.

V is TRBV5-4 and J is TRBJ2-7; 7 bases are shared with TRBD2. The trim removed 2 bases at V and 4 bases at J, leaving 12 bases unmatched. Per the germline V gene, CDR1 is SGHNT and CDR2 is YYREEE (reference sequence). The CDR3 has 16 amino acids. The CDR3 DNA follows: TGTGCCAGCAGCTTAGGTCGTCCAGCGGGGCTGTACGAGCAGTACTTC. Encoded protein: CASSLGRPAGLYEQYF. The variable domain in full, with the rest retrieved from reference TRBV5-4 and TRBJ2-7, is ETGVTQSPTHLIKTRGQQVTLRCSSQSGHNTVSWYQQALGQGPQFIFQYYREEENGRGNFPPRFSGLQFPNYSSELNVNALELDDSALYLCASSLGRPAGLYEQYFGPGTRLTVT.

This chain joins TRBV2 and TRBJ1-2; no reliable D call. The CDR3 runs 16 residues. Trimming removed 6 bases from V and 6 bases from J, with 23 bases in between. CDR1 SNHLY and CDR2 FYNNEI come from the germline V gene. The CDR3 region has the DNA TGTGCCAGCAGCACGCACGGAGGCAGGCTGGCAAATGGCTACACCTTC. This sequence encodes CASSTHGGRLANGYTF.

The rearrangement links TRBV30 to TRBJ1-2; TRBD1 matches 9 bases. CDR1 and CDR2 (germline): GTSNPN, SVGIG (reference sequence). The CDR3 consists of 13 residues. The junction had 7 bases not matched to a gene; V was cut back by 7 bases and J by 4 bases. The CDR3 DNA follows: TGTGCCTTCAAGGGGGACAGGGTCTATGGCTACACCTTC. This sequence encodes CAFKGDRVYGYTF.

This clone was detected only once. The J gene is TRBJ1-1, the V gene TRBV7-9, with TRBD1 as a possible D gene (5 bases). This CDR3 is built from 12 residues. Trimming shortened V by 6 bases and J by 1 base, and 6 bases separated the two germline ends. The germline gives CDR1 SEHNR, CDR2 FQNEAQ (reference sequence). CDR3 sequence: CASRTENTEAFF. Here the CDR3 DNA reads TGTGCCAGCAGGACAGAGAACACTGAAGCTTTCTTT.

The V call is TRBV15, the J call TRBJ1-5; 7 bases map to TRBD1. The CDR3 runs to 17 residues. In germline, CDR1 is LNHNV, CDR2 YYDKDF (reference sequence). V lost 0 bases and J lost 5; bases outside the gene matches: 10. The CDR3 coding sequence is TGTGCCACCAGCAGAGACCTAGGACAGGATCTTCATCAGCCCCAGCATTTT. It encodes CATSRDLGQDLHQPQHF. The complete variable domain, with remaining parts taken from reference TRBV15 and TRBJ1-5, reads DAMVIQNPRYQVTQFGKPVTLSCSQTLNHNVMYWYQQKSSQAPKLLFHYYDKDFNNEADTPDNFQSRRPNTSFCFLDIRSPGLGDTAMYLCATSRDLGQDLHQPQHFGDGTRLSIL.

This chain links TRBV6-6 with TRBJ1-5, with a tentative D call TRBD1 (6 bases). Per the germline V gene, CDR1 is MNHNY and CDR2 is SVGAGI (reference sequence). This CDR3 is built from 16 residues. V shed 2 bases and J shed 0 bases, with 11 bases lying between them. The CDR3: CASSYGQGLSNQPQHF. The CDR3 nucleotides read TGTGCCAGCAGTTACGGGCAGGGGCTTAGCAATCAGCCCCAGCATTTT.

The V and J genes are TRBV4-2 and TRBJ2-3; 9 bases align to TRBD2. CDR1 is LGHNA and CDR2 is YNFKEQ in the germline V gene. There are 15 residues in the CDR3. The trim removed 6 bases at V and 4 bases at J, leaving 8 bases unmatched. The CDR3 nucleotides read TGTGCCAGCAGTCCTCGGGCGGGGGGGGCAGATACGCAGTATTTT. Its protein is CASSPRAGGADTQYF.

The chain is built from TRBV6-1 and TRBJ1-5; D might be TRBD1 (6 bases). CDR3 length: 13 amino acids. V was cut by 6 bases and J by 3 bases, with 9 bases left in between. Looked up from germline, CDR1 is MNHNS and CDR2 is SASEGT. In nucleotides, the CDR3 is TGTGCCAGCAGGGACAGTTCCAATCAGCCCCAGCATTTT. Translated: CASRDSSNQPQHF.

The V gene is TRBV4-2, the J gene TRBJ2-2; 10 nucleotides match TRBD1. Trimming cost V 4 bases and J 3 bases; bases outside gene matches: 2. The CDR3 extends over 15 amino acids. Germline V CDR1 and CDR2: LGHNA, YNFKEQ. The CDR3, as DNA: TGTGCCAGCAGCCCCGGGACAGGGGACACCGGGGAGCTGTTTTTT. It yields the protein CASSPGTGDTGELFF.

CDR3 loop: CASRQGRSYEQYF. The CDR3 nucleotides read TGTGCCAGCAGACAGGGGCGTTCGTACGAGCAGTACTTC. V usage is TRBV6-5 and J usage is TRBJ2-7, with 7 nucleotides matching TRBD1. V was pared by 6 bases and J by 4 bases, with 6 bases of the junction left unmatched. Looked up from germline, CDR1 is MNHEY and CDR2 is SVGAGI. This CDR3 is built from 13 residues.

Points on this clone: Germline and junction disagree at one end, which may indicate a read error. This chain uses TRBV19 with TRBJ1-1; no firm D call. This CDR3 contains 14 residues. Germline V lookup: CDR1 LNHDA, CDR2 SQIVND (reference sequence). The CDR3 loop is CASHSPDWNAEAFF. The CDR3 nucleotides read TGTGCCAGTCATTCTCCGGACTGGAACGCTGAAGCTTTCTTT.

The V call is TRBV4-2, the J call TRBJ2-5; D gene unclear. The J call may be mistaken, given a closer DNA end match to TRBJ2-7. The CDR3 has 15 residues. Per germline, CDR1 LGHNA and CDR2 YNFKEQ. As DNA, the CDR3 is TGTGCCAGCAGCCAAGAACAAGAGACATCCTACGAGCAGTACTTC. This translates into CASSQEQETSYEQYF.

This clone was seen a handful of times. The V call is TRBV4-3, the J call TRBJ2-7, with D perhaps matching TRBD1 (6 bases). Germline loops: CDR1 LGHNA, CDR2 YSLEER. CDR3 length: 15 amino acids. Trimming removed 3 bases at V and 4 bases at J, with 16 bases between. The CDR3 region has the DNA TGCGCCAGCAGCCAGGAAAGACAGGACACTTACGAGCAGTACTTC. Translating it yields CASSQERQDTYEQYF.

The chain links TRBV19 to TRBJ2-7; TRBD1 agrees at 7 bases. Germline assignment: CDR1 LNHDA and CDR2 SQIVND (reference sequence). The trim removed 5 bases at V and 0 bases at J, leaving 4 bases unmatched. This CDR3 spans 14 amino acids. For the CDR3, the DNA is TGTGCCAGTAGTGAACAGGGGACCTCCTACGAGCAGTACTTC. It specifies CASSEQGTSYEQYF.